These T cell receptor beta chains were read from a single sample in a study of regulatory T cells in long-lasting Graves disease. In TCRdb, the multiplex PCR reads were re-called with MiXCR into one record per CDR3 protein. The sample carries approximately 470,000 distinct CDR3 sequences, about 16% recorded once. Separately, the same data were catalogued under a study of T cells in Graves' hyperthyroidism and ophthalmopathy.

The source material was peripheral blood mononuclear cells (PBMCs), sampled at new diagnosis, from a patient treated with antithyroid drugs. The receptors here all came from a man in his forties with Graves disease. The CDR3 runs from the conserved cysteine through the conserved F or W. The order of the fields is clone size, V gene, J gene, D gene, CDR3 protein, CDR3 DNA. A D gene is named only where the DNA matches it firmly. Rows give clone size only sometimes, using once, few, many, or a class for an expanded clone.

clone_size: NA; v_call: TRBV19; j_call: TRBJ1-2; d_call: NA; cdr3_aa: CASRPIPGRNYYGYTF; cdr3_nt: TGTGCCAGTAGACCAATCCCGGGACGGAATTACTATGGCTACACCTTC
clone_size: many; v_call: TRBV12-3/TRBV12-4; j_call: TRBJ2-1; d_call: NA; cdr3_aa: CASSSLGTLNEQFF; cdr3_nt: TGTGCCAGCAGTTCCCTCGGGACTCTGAATGAGCAGTTCTTC
clone_size: few; v_call: TRBV24-1; j_call: TRBJ2-2; d_call: NA; cdr3_aa: CATSDSSYTGELFF; cdr3_nt: TGTGCCACCAGTGATTCTTCATACACCGGGGAGCTGTTTTTT
clone_size: NA; v_call: TRBV5-1; j_call: TRBJ2-4; d_call: NA; cdr3_aa: CASSLDRGWDIQYF; cdr3_nt: TGCGCCAGCAGCTTGGACCGGGGTTGGGACATTCAGTACTTC
clone_size: many; v_call: TRBV30; j_call: TRBJ2-7; d_call: NA; cdr3_aa: CAWSVGDGSYEQYF; cdr3_nt: TGTGCCTGGAGTGTAGGGGACGGCTCCTACGAGCAGTACTTC
clone_size: many; v_call: TRBV29-1; j_call: TRBJ2-1; d_call: NA; cdr3_aa: CSVDGGSYNEQFF; cdr3_nt: TGCAGCGTTGACGGAGGCTCCTACAATGAGCAGTTCTTC
clone_size: NA; v_call: TRBV12-3/TRBV12-4; j_call: TRBJ2-7; d_call: NA; cdr3_aa: CASSLDGGYEQYF; cdr3_nt: TGTGCCAGCAGTTTAGACGGGGGATACGAGCAGTACTTC
clone_size: NA; v_call: TRBV6-5; j_call: TRBJ2-2; d_call: NA; cdr3_aa: CASSYSSFAGELFF; cdr3_nt: TGTGCCAGCAGTTACTCGTCGTTCGCCGGGGAGCTGTTTTTT
clone_size: NA; v_call: TRBV15; j_call: TRBJ2-5; d_call: TRBD1; cdr3_aa: CATSSGGTGETQYF; cdr3_nt: TGTGCCACCAGCAGTGGGGGGACAGGAGAGACCCAGTACTTC
clone_size: NA; v_call: TRBV6-1; j_call: TRBJ2-1; d_call: TRBD2; cdr3_aa: CAISDGLAVYNEQFF; cdr3_nt: TGTGCCATCAGTGATGGACTAGCGGTTTACAATGAGCAGTTCTTC
clone_size: few; v_call: TRBV10-1; j_call: TRBJ2-7; d_call: TRBD2; cdr3_aa: CASDVVESGRALYEQYF; cdr3_nt: TGCGCCAGCGACGTGGTTGAGAGCGGGAGGGCCCTCTACGAGCAGTACTTC
clone_size: many; v_call: TRBV2; j_call: TRBJ1-5; d_call: NA; cdr3_aa: CASSEWGGISNQPQHF; cdr3_nt: TGTGCCAGCAGTGAATGGGGCGGAATTAGCAATCAGCCCCAGCATTTT
clone_size: few; v_call: TRBV5-1; j_call: TRBJ2-3; d_call: TRBD2; cdr3_aa: CASSGRAGASTDTQYF; cdr3_nt: TGCGCCAGCAGCGGCCGTGCGGGAGCTAGCACAGATACGCAGTATTTT
clone_size: many; v_call: TRBV7-3; j_call: TRBJ2-5; d_call: TRBD2; cdr3_aa: CASSSMPGLAGRLETQYF; cdr3_nt: TGTGCCAGCAGCTCCATGCCGGGACTAGCGGGGAGATTGGAGACCCAGTACTTC
clone_size: many; v_call: TRBV20-1; j_call: TRBJ1-1; d_call: NA; cdr3_aa: CSARDLVWANTEAFF; cdr3_nt: TGCAGTGCTAGAGATCTTGTCTGGGCGAACACTGAAGCTTTCTTT
clone_size: few; v_call: TRBV6-1; j_call: TRBJ2-7; d_call: TRBD2; cdr3_aa: CASGRRASGTTVDEQYF; cdr3_nt: TGTGCCAGCGGGAGGAGGGCTAGCGGGACTACTGTTGACGAGCAGTACTTC
clone_size: many; v_call: TRBV12-3/TRBV12-4; j_call: TRBJ2-7; d_call: NA; cdr3_aa: CASSYIVGVAPYEQYF; cdr3_nt: TGTGCCAGCAGTTACATAGTGGGCGTCGCACCCTACGAGCAGTACTTC
clone_size: NA; v_call: TRBV4-1; j_call: TRBJ1-1; d_call: NA; cdr3_aa: CASSQDGIEAFF; cdr3_nt: TGCGCCAGCAGCCAAGACGGGATTGAAGCTTTCTTT
clone_size: NA; v_call: TRBV12-3/TRBV12-4; j_call: TRBJ2-1; d_call: NA; cdr3_aa: CASSLAAAVGSYNEQFF; cdr3_nt: TGTGCCAGCAGTCTGGCGGCGGCTGTTGGGTCCTACAATGAGCAGTTCTTC
clone_size: few; v_call: TRBV5-5; j_call: TRBJ2-1; d_call: NA; cdr3_aa: CASSLALPMPYNEQFF; cdr3_nt: TGTGCCAGCAGCTTGGCCTTGCCGATGCCCTACAATGAGCAGTTCTTC
clone_size: NA; v_call: TRBV7-9; j_call: TRBJ2-7; d_call: NA; cdr3_aa: CASSFDTGYEQYF; cdr3_nt: TGTGCCAGCAGCTTCGACACAGGCTACGAGCAGTACTTC
clone_size: NA; v_call: TRBV2; j_call: TRBJ1-5; d_call: NA; cdr3_aa: CASSEESALNLGPQHF; cdr3_nt: TGTGCCAGCAGTGAAGAGTCCGCTCTTAACTTGGGGCCCCAGCATTTT
clone_size: few; v_call: TRBV5-1; j_call: TRBJ2-6; d_call: NA; cdr3_aa: CASSSDRSGANVLTF; cdr3_nt: TGCGCCAGCAGCTCCGACAGATCTGGGGCCAACGTCCTGACTTTC
clone_size: many; v_call: TRBV6-1; j_call: TRBJ1-4; d_call: TRBD1; cdr3_aa: CASSEVGRGTTREKLFF; cdr3_nt: TGTGCCAGCAGTGAAGTCGGCAGGGGGACGACGCGTGAAAAACTGTTTTTT
clone_size: many; v_call: TRBV28; j_call: TRBJ1-2; d_call: NA; cdr3_aa: CASSIGGPYGYTF; cdr3_nt: TGTGCCAGCAGCATAGGGGGTCCCTATGGCTACACCTTC
clone_size: many; v_call: TRBV29-1; j_call: TRBJ1-5; d_call: TRBD1; cdr3_aa: CSVEATRGRGSNQPQHF; cdr3_nt: TGCAGCGTTGAAGCCACCAGGGGGAGAGGGAGCAATCAGCCCCAGCATTTT
clone_size: many; v_call: TRBV5-1; j_call: TRBJ1-2; d_call: NA; cdr3_aa: CASSSSEEAGYSYGYTF; cdr3_nt: TGCGCCAGCAGCTCATCGGAGGAGGCCGGTTATAGCTATGGCTACACCTTC
clone_size: many; v_call: TRBV5-1; j_call: TRBJ2-4; d_call: NA; cdr3_aa: CASSLVGAVNIQYF; cdr3_nt: TGCGCCAGCAGCTTGGTAGGGGCGGTTAACATTCAGTACTTC
clone_size: NA; v_call: TRBV24-1; j_call: TRBJ2-2; d_call: TRBD2; cdr3_aa: CATSDYRNLADVTGELFF; cdr3_nt: TGTGCCACCAGTGATTACAGGAACCTAGCGGATGTCACCGGGGAGCTGTTTTTT